The 16 T cell receptor beta chains given below trace back to one sample, sequenced in a study of neurological immune-mediated disorders. Using its own MiXCR run on the 5' RACE reads, TCRdb lists one record per CDR3 protein. The profile covers about 66,000 distinct CDR3 sequences, with around 3.3% appearing a single time and 3% to 4% taken by the ten largest. The material sequenced was PBMCs. The receptors shown here come from a man aged 35 to 55 with multiple sclerosis.

This clonotype occurred many times. The chain employs TRBV20-1 and TRBJ1-2; 12 nucleotides align to TRBD1. V was pared by 6 bases and J by 6 bases, with 2 bases of the junction left unmatched. The germline V gene encodes CDR1 DFQATT and CDR2 SNEGSKA (reference sequence). The CDR3 runs to 12 residues. The CDR3 loop is CSAGQGADGYTF. Written as DNA, the CDR3 is TGCAGTGCGGGACAGGGGGCCGATGGCTACACCTTC.

Regarding this clonotype: One end of the junction is discordant with germline, which a read error may explain. This sequence joins TRBV6-6 and TRBJ1-5, with D perhaps TRBD1 (6 bases). CDR3 length: 13 amino acids. Per the germline V gene, CDR1 is MNHNY and CDR2 is SVGAGI (reference sequence). CDR3 sequence: CASNLGASKTQNF. The CDR3 region has the DNA TGTGCCAGCAACTTGGGGGCCTCTAAGACCCAGAATTTT.

CDR3 bases: TGCAGTGCTAGTAGGGAGGGGGGCAGATCTACCAATGAGCAGTTCTTC. Encoded protein: CSASREGGRSTNEQFF. V and J are TRBV20-1 and TRBJ2-1, with D possibly matching TRBD2 (7 bases). Germline V lookup: CDR1 DFQATT, CDR2 SNEGSKA (reference sequence). V was pared by 3 bases and J by 6 bases, with 21 bases between. The CDR3 contains 16 residues.

This clonotype appeared many times. This sequence joins TRBV20-1 and TRBJ1-1; 8 bases line up with TRBD1. This CDR3 comprises 14 residues. Germline values: CDR1 DFQATT, CDR2 SNEGSKA (reference sequence). With V trimmed by 4 bases and J by 1 base, 5 bases remained unmatched. The CDR3 loop reads CSATQGAANTEAFF. The CDR3 DNA follows: TGCAGTGCTACCCAGGGGGCGGCGAACACTGAAGCTTTCTTT.

This clonotype was picked up many times. A read error may produce the germline difference seen at one junction end. The chain carries TRBV6-5 and TRBJ1-6; D unresolved. The CDR3 runs to 13 residues. Germline assignment: CDR1 MNHEY and CDR2 SVGAGI. CDR3 residues: CASRVAYNSPLHF. CDR3 DNA sequence: TGTGCCAGTAGGGTGGCCTACAATTCACCCCTCCACTTT.

There are many counts of this clonotype. The rearrangement joins TRBV7-3 to TRBJ2-2; D is unclear. Germline CDR1 and CDR2: SGHTA and FQGTGA. The CDR3 has 13 residues. Trimming stripped 1 base from V and 5 bases from J, with 5 bases between. The CDR3 DNA reads TGTGCCAGCAGCTTAAAAGAGACCGGGGAGCTGTTTTTT. Amino acids: CASSLKETGELFF.

This clonotype appeared many times. The chain couples TRBV18 to TRBJ1-2; D is perhaps TRBD1 (5 bases). Germline V CDR1 and CDR2: KGHSH, LQKENI. CDR3 length: 12 residues. V dropped 3 bases and J dropped 8 bases, with 10 bases sitting between them. Here the CDR3 reads CASSPPGPGYTF. The CDR3 coding sequence is TGTGCCAGCTCACCTCCGGGACCGGGCTACACCTTC.

About this clonotype itself: One base away lies a much larger clone, so this may be a sequencing read error. J is TRBJ2-3 and V is TRBV5-1; D is undetermined. The CDR3 has 15 amino acids. Trimming left V 4 bases short and J 2 bases short, with 14 bases between. Germline V gene lookup returns CDR1 SGHRS and CDR2 YFSETQ. CDR3 bases: TGCGCCAGCAGCACTGGAGCGCGCAACACAGATACGCAGTATTTT. It yields the protein CASSTGARNTDTQYF. The full variable domain, its missing parts supplied by reference TRBV5-1 and TRBJ2-3, is KAGVTQTPRYLIKTRGQQVTLSCSPISGHRSVSWYQQTPGQGLQFLFEYFSETQRNKGNFPGRFSGRQFSNSRSEMNVSTLELGDSALYLCASSTGARNTDTQYFGPGTRLTVL.

In this sample, this clonotype turned up many times. J is TRBJ2-1 and V is TRBV27; TRBD1 matches 12 bases. Germline assignment: CDR1 MNHEY and CDR2 SMNVEV (reference sequence). The CDR3 totals 15 residues. Losses at the gene ends were 7 bases for V and 7 bases for J; bases not matched to a gene: 8. This CDR3 is CASKAGTGGRNEQFF. In nucleotides, the CDR3 is TGTGCCAGCAAGGCCGGGACAGGGGGCAGGAATGAGCAGTTCTTC.

There are many counts of this clonotype. The genes are TRBV5-1 and TRBJ1-1, with TRBD1 matching 7 bases. This CDR3 comprises 14 residues. Trimming cost V 2 bases and J 1 base; bases outside gene matches: 2. CDR1 SGHRS and CDR2 YFSETQ come from the germline V gene. The DNA of the CDR3 is TGCGCCAGCAGCTTCCGGGACAGGAACACTGAAGCTTTCTTT. Translating it yields CASSFRDRNTEAFF.

In its sample, this clonotype was seen many times. The rearrangement joins TRBV5-1 to TRBJ1-1; 9 bases map to TRBD1. CDR3 size: 15 residues. CDR1 SGHRS and CDR2 YFSETQ come from the germline V gene. Trimming took 2 bases from V and 1 from J; bases not matched to a gene: 3. CDR3 bases: TGCGCCAGCAGCTTTAAGACAGGGGGGAACACTGAAGCTTTCTTT. Translating gives CASSFKTGGNTEAFF.

In its sample, this clonotype was seen many times. This chain uses TRBV6-5 with TRBJ2-1, with 10 bases aligning to TRBD2. CDR3 length: 14 amino acids. Per germline, CDR1 MNHEY and CDR2 SVGAGI. The J segment lost 7 bases and the V segment lost 6 bases, leaving 6 bases of the junction unmatched. The CDR3 DNA follows: TGTGCCAGCAGGAGAGCGGGGGGGCCAAATGAGCAGTTCTTC. Translated: CASRRAGGPNEQFF.

The chain is built from TRBV20-1 and TRBJ2-7, with 7 positions matching TRBD2. The CDR3 length is 15 residues. Unmatched junction bases numbered 8, after V lost 3 bases and J lost 0 bases. Germline values: CDR1 DFQATT, CDR2 SNEGSKA (reference sequence). The CDR3 DNA follows: TGCAGTGCTAGTGAAGGGAGGGCTAGCTCCTACGAGCAGTACTTC. Amino acid sequence: CSASEGRASSYEQYF.

The chain employs TRBV15 and TRBJ1-2; 9 nucleotides align to TRBD1. The CDR3 has 15 amino acids. V lost 3 bases, J lost 8 bases, and 10 bases stayed unmatched. Germline CDR1 reads LNHNV; CDR2 reads YYDKDF (reference sequence). Here the CDR3 reads CATSSSGTGTSGYTF. CDR3 coding DNA: TGTGCCACCAGCAGCTCCGGGACAGGGACATCGGGCTACACCTTC.

Many counts were recorded for this clonotype. V and J are TRBV5-1 and TRBJ1-2; D is unresolved. Trimming left V 2 bases short and J 1 base short, with 9 bases between. CDR3 length equals 14 residues. Germline assignment: CDR1 SGHRS and CDR2 YFSETQ. Written as DNA, the CDR3 is TGCGCCAGCAGCTTTATTGCTGATAACTATGGCTACACCTTC. It codes for CASSFIADNYGYTF.

This clonotype was detected many times. The chain joins TRBV12-3 or TRBV12-4 to TRBJ1-1; D is unresolved. This CDR3 spans 13 amino acids. V lost 10 bases, J lost 1 base, and 13 bases lay in between. The CDR3 DNA follows: TGTGCCACATCCAACCGGGCGAACACTGAAGCTTTCTTT. Protein product: CATSNRANTEAFF.